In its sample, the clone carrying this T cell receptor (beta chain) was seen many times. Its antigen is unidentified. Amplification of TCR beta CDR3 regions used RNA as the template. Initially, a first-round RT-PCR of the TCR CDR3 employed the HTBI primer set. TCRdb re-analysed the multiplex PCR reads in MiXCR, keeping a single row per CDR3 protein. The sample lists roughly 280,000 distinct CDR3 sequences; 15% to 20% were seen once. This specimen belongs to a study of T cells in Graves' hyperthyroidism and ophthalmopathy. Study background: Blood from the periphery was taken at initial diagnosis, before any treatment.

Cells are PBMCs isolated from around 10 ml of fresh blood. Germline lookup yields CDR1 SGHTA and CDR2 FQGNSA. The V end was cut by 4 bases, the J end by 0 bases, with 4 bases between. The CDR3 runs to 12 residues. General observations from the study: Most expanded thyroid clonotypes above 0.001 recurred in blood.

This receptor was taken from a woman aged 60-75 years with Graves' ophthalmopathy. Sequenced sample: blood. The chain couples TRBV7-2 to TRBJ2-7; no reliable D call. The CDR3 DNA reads TGTGCCAGCAGCTACATCTCCTACGAGCAGTACTTC. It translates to CASSYISYEQYF.